Following are 21 T cell receptor beta chains from one sample sequenced in a study of a mutant IDH1 vaccine in newly diagnosed glioma. Data came from immunoSEQ multiplex PCR; TCRdb stores just in-frame clones and leaves some out. Of about 66,000 clones in the sample, approximately 86% are singletons; the top ten hold roughly 2.6%. Sample time point: baseline, week 1 (first vaccination visit). Stated treatment: pre-vaccination baseline after standard-of-care therapy. Sequenced material: PBMCs, taken from a glioma patient treated with radiotherapy, temozolomide or both. The receptor set was obtained from a man aged 25 to 40 with glioma.

The chain carries TRBV2 and TRBJ1-5; D is possibly TRBD1 (6 bases). This CDR3 is built from 14 residues. Germline CDR1 is SNHLY and CDR2 is FYNNEI. The germline V and J ends were trimmed by 4 bases and 4 bases, with 11 bases remaining between them. CDR3 nucleotide sequence: TGTGCCAGCAGTGTTGAAAGGGGGAATCAGCCCCAGCATTTT. Translating it yields CASSVERGNQPQHF.

The chain links TRBV6-5 to TRBJ2-7; 8 nucleotides agree with TRBD1. Germline assignment: CDR1 MNHEY and CDR2 SVGAGI. The V segment lost 9 bases and the J segment 0 bases; nucleotides outside the gene matches: 7. CDR3 size: 14 residues. The CDR3 sequence: CASADRALSYEQYF. For the CDR3, the DNA is TGTGCCAGTGCGGACAGGGCCCTCTCCTACGAGCAGTACTTC.

The J gene is TRBJ1-1, the V gene TRBV29-1; D gene uncertain. This CDR3 contains 13 residues. The V gene's germline CDR1 is SQVTM and CDR2 ANQGSEA. Trimming left V 3 bases short and J 7 bases short, with 15 bases between. CDR3 sequence: CSVEGRFKLEAFF. Written as DNA, the CDR3 is TGCAGCGTTGAGGGCAGGTTTAAACTTGAAGCTTTCTTT.

CDR3 nucleotide sequence: TGTGCCAGCAGCTTATTTTGGACGGAGGCCTACAATGAGCAGTTCTTC. Protein product: CASSLFWTEAYNEQFF. The chain links TRBV7-6 to TRBJ2-1; D may be TRBD2 (5 bases). The V end was cut by 2 bases, the J end by 2 bases, with 13 bases between. The CDR3 extends over 16 amino acids. Germline lookup yields CDR1 SGHVS and CDR2 FNYEAQ.

CDR3 region: CASKVLGLGSYEQYF. The DNA of the CDR3 is TGTGCCAGCAAGGTTCTGGGCCTGGGCTCCTACGAGCAGTACTTC. The chain links TRBV28 to TRBJ2-7, with D unresolved. This CDR3 region has 15 residues. CDR1 MDHEN and CDR2 SYDVKM come from the germline V gene. With 7 bases removed from V and 0 bases from J, the gap between germline ends came to 16 bases.

J is TRBJ2-5 and V is TRBV27, with 10 bases matching TRBD2. The CDR3 loop spans 16 amino acids. V was clipped by 6 bases and J by 1 base; unmatched bases: 8. Germline loops: CDR1 MNHEY, CDR2 SMNVEV (reference sequence). The CDR3 region has the DNA TGTGCCAGCAGCCTCCTAGCGGGGGCCACCCAAGAGACCCAGTACTTC. Translated: CASSLLAGATQETQYF.

This clone was observed once. J is TRBJ2-1 and V is TRBV5-5; 9 bases agree with TRBD2. From germline, CDR1 is SGHKS and CDR2 YYEKEE (reference sequence). This CDR3 comprises 16 residues. Trimming at V came to 4 bases and at J to 12 bases, leaving 17 bases not matched to a gene. The CDR3 loop is CASSGVGAAGGVLQFF. The DNA of the CDR3 is TGTGCCAGCAGCGGGGTCGGTGCAGCGGGGGGCGTTTTGCAGTTCTTC.

The J gene is TRBJ1-4, the V gene TRBV4-2; 9 nucleotides agree with TRBD1. The CDR3 sequence is 16 residues long. Germline CDR1 and CDR2: LGHNA and YNFKEQ. V dropped 4 bases and J dropped 2; count of bases not matched to a gene: 5. CDR3 amino acids: CASSPTGGSTNEKLFF. Written as DNA, the CDR3 is TGTGCCAGCAGCCCGACAGGGGGGTCGACTAATGAAAAACTGTTTTTT.

The chain combines TRBV9 with TRBJ2-1; 13 bases map to TRBD2. Germline assignment: CDR1 SGDLS and CDR2 YYNGEE. This CDR3 spans 17 amino acids. The J segment lost 0 bases and the V segment lost 4 bases, leaving 4 bases of the junction unmatched. DNA for the CDR3: TGTGCCAGCAGCCCCACTAGCGGGGGGGCCTCCTACAATGAGCAGTTCTTC. This sequence encodes CASSPTSGGASYNEQFF.

J is TRBJ1-5 and V is TRBV6-1; D might be TRBD1 (6 bases). Trimming took 7 bases from V and 1 from J, leaving 14 bases between them. Germline V gene data show CDR1 as MNHNS and CDR2 as SASEGT. CDR3 length equals 15 residues. CDR3 residues: CASKLGHLSNQPQHF. CDR3 DNA sequence: TGTGCCAGCAAGTTGGGACACCTGAGCAATCAGCCCCAGCATTTT.

The J gene is TRBJ2-2, the V gene TRBV6-1; no firm D call. V lost 7 bases to trimming and J lost 3 bases, with 15 bases between them. The CDR3 is 15 residues long. Germline CDR1 and CDR2: MNHNS and SASEGT. CDR3 region: CASTKGRRDTGELFF. The CDR3, as DNA: TGTGCCAGCACTAAAGGGCGACGGGACACCGGGGAGCTGTTTTTT.

This chain connects TRBV5-1 to TRBJ2-3, with 11 bases identical to TRBD2. This CDR3 is 16 amino acids long. Losses at the gene ends were 4 bases for V and 0 bases for J; bases not matched to a gene: 4. Germline values: CDR1 SGHRS, CDR2 YFSETQ. This CDR3 is CASSSGLAGSTDTQYF. CDR3 DNA: TGCGCCAGCAGCAGCGGACTAGCGGGTAGCACAGATACGCAGTATTTT. Variable domain in full (rest from reference TRBV5-1 and TRBJ2-3): KAGVTQTPRYLIKTRGQQVTLSCSPISGHRSVSWYQQTPGQGLQFLFEYFSETQRNKGNFPGRFSGRQFSNSRSEMNVSTLELGDSALYLCASSSGLAGSTDTQYFGPGTRLTVL.

The gene calls are TRBV5-1 and TRBJ1-1; D possibly corresponds to TRBD1 (5 bases). CDR1 SGHRS and CDR2 YFSETQ come from the germline V gene. The V end was cut by 9 bases, the J end by 10 bases, with 16 bases between. The CDR3 consists of 11 residues. The CDR3 region is CATSDGRGAFF. The CDR3, as DNA: TGCGCCACCTCAGACGGGAGGGGAGCTTTCTTT.

The rearrangement links TRBV28 to TRBJ2-7; 11 nucleotides line up with TRBD1. CDR3 length equals 15 residues. J lost 3 bases, V lost 5 bases, and 6 bases had no gene match. Germline CDR1 and CDR2: MDHEN and SYDVKM. The CDR3 DNA sequence: TGTGCCAGCAGTCCTGGACAGGGGGCGGTCTACGAGCAGTACTTC. It is translated as CASSPGQGAVYEQYF.

This rearrangement joins TRBV6-6 to TRBJ1-2; D is possibly TRBD1 (6 bases). Between the trimmed V and J ends, which lost 0 bases and 5 bases, there was a span of 10 bases. This CDR3 contains 14 residues. Germline-derived CDR1 and CDR2 are MNHNY and SVGAGI (reference sequence). CDR3 residues: CASSYSGGRYGYTF. The CDR3 bases are TGTGCCAGCAGTTACTCGGGGGGCAGGTATGGCTACACCTTC.

The V gene is TRBV10-1, the J gene TRBJ2-1; 10 nucleotides agree with TRBD2. V gave up 0 bases and J gave up 8 bases; unmatched junction bases: 7. From germline, CDR1 is WNHNN and CDR2 SYGVQD (reference sequence). This CDR3 is 16 amino acids long. DNA of the CDR3: TGCGCCAGCAGTGAGTCCCGGACTAGCGGTGGGGATGAGCAGTTCTTC. Protein: CASSESRTSGGDEQFF.

This chain joins TRBV7-9 and TRBJ2-5; D unresolved. The J call could be wrong; TRBJ2-7 is a better fit for the DNA end. Germline V CDR1 and CDR2: SEHNR, FQNEAQ (reference sequence). The CDR3 covers 12 residues. The CDR3 bases are TGTGCCAGCAGCTTATATCCCTACGAGCAGTACTTC. Its translation: CASSLYPYEQYF.

This clone appeared a few times. The chain couples TRBV10-3 to TRBJ1-3, with D possibly being TRBD1 (5 bases). The CDR3 is 13 residues long. With 8 bases removed from V and 4 bases from J, the gap between germline ends came to 12 bases. The germline V gene encodes CDR1 ENHRY and CDR2 SYGVKD. The CDR3 DNA reads as TGTGCCATCGGCAGGGCGGACGGAAACACCATATATTTT. It specifies CAIGRADGNTIYF.

This chain uses TRBV2 with TRBJ1-6, with a weak D call TRBD1 (5 bases). Germline values: CDR1 SNHLY, CDR2 FYNNEI. CDR3 length: 15 residues. Trimming stripped 2 bases from V and 6 bases from J, with 11 bases between. The CDR3 is CASSERTGGNSPLHF. CDR3 nucleotides: TGTGCCAGCAGTGAACGGACGGGGGGTAATTCACCCCTCCACTTT.

The genes are TRBV5-4 and TRBJ1-6; 7 bases map to TRBD1. CDR3 length: 16 amino acids. CDR1 is SGHNT, CDR2 YYREEE, per germline (reference sequence). Unmatched junction bases numbered 10, after V lost 0 bases and J lost 10 bases. The CDR3 DNA is TGTGCCAGCAGCTTGGCGTACAGGGGCCCAGGGTCACCCCTCCACTTT. Translated, it gives CASSLAYRGPGSPLHF.

Here the CDR3 reads CASSPPSLSSYEQYF. The CDR3 nucleotides are TGTGCCAGCTCACCACCTTCCCTAAGCTCCTACGAGCAGTACTTC. V usage is TRBV18 and J usage is TRBJ2-7; D is unclear. Per germline, CDR1 KGHSH and CDR2 LQKENI. V lost 0 bases to trimming and J lost 0 bases, with 9 bases between them. This CDR3 spans 15 amino acids.